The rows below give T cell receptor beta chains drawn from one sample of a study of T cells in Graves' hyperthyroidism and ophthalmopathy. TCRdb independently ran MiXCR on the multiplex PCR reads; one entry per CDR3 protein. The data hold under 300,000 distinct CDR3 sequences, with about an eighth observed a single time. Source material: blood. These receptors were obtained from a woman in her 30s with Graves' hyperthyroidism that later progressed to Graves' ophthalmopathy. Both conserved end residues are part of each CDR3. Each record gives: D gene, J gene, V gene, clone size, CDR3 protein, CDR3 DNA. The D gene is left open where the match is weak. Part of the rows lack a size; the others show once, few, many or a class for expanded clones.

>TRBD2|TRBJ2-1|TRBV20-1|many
CSATPGLANNEQFF
TGCAGTGCCACTCCGGGACTAGCGAACAATGAGCAGTTCTTC
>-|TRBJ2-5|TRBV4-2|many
CASSQSRETQYF
TGTGCCAGCAGCCAATCGCGGGAGACCCAGTACTTC
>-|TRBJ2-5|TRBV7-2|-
CASSPSWAQETQYF
TGTGCCAGCTCACCCAGCTGGGCACAAGAGACCCAGTACTTC
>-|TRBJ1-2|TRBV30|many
CAWTGDGRGYTF
TGTGCCTGGACAGGGGATGGACGGGGCTACACCTTC
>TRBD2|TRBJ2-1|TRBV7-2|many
CASSSPFRGRDEQFF
TGTGCCAGCAGCTCCCCGTTCCGCGGGAGAGATGAGCAGTTCTTC
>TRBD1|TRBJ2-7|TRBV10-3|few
CAIAGTGDEQYF
TGTGCCATCGCTGGGACAGGGGACGAGCAGTACTTC
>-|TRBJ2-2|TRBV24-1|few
CATSDFGQPGTGELFF
TGTGCCACCAGTGATTTTGGACAACCAGGCACCGGGGAGCTGTTTTTT
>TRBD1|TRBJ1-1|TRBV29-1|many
CSHGQGEAFF
TGCAGCCATGGACAGGGAGAAGCTTTCTTT
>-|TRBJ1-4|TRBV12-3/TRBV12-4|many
CASSQDSPEKLFF
TGTGCCAGCAGCCAGGACAGTCCTGAAAAACTGTTTTTT
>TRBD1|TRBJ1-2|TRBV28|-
CASSPQEGTGTVYGYTF
TGTGCCAGCAGTCCCCAGGAAGGGACCGGGACAGTCTATGGCTACACCTTC
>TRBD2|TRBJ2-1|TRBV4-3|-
CASSQRTSGEFDEQFF
TGCGCCAGCAGCCAACGGACTAGCGGGGAATTCGATGAGCAGTTCTTC
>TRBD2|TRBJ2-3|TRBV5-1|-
CASRRLAGGTDTQYF
TGCGCCAGCAGAAGACTAGCGGGAGGCACAGATACGCAGTATTTT
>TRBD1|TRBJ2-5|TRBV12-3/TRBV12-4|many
CASSRTGPGETQYF
TGTGCCAGCAGTCGGACAGGACCTGGGGAGACCCAGTACTTC
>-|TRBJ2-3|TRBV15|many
CATSGGDGSSTDTQYF
TGTGCCACCAGCGGAGGGGACGGATCAAGCACAGATACGCAGTATTTT
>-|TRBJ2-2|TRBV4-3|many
CASSQEGPATGELFF
TGCGCCAGCAGCCAAGAGGGGCCGGCGACCGGGGAGCTGTTTTTT
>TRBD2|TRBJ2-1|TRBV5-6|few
CASSLVSGRDNEQFF
TGTGCCAGCAGCTTGGTTAGCGGGAGGGACAATGAGCAGTTCTTC
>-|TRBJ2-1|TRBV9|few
CASSVGGGGTNNEQFF
TGTGCCAGCAGCGTAGGAGGAGGGGGCACTAACAATGAGCAGTTCTTC
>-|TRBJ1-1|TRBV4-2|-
CASSQVLETNTEAFF
TGTGCCAGCAGCCAAGTTTTGGAAACGAACACTGAAGCTTTCTTT
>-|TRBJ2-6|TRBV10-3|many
CAISLGLTGANVLTF
TGTGCCATCAGTTTAGGGCTTACTGGGGCCAACGTCCTGACTTTC